This T cell receptor (beta chain) is drawn from a study of blood T cell repertoires in COVID-19. About the study: COVID-19 samples collected from the United States, Italy and Spain covered acute and convalescent phases.

Per the germline V gene, CDR1 is LNHDA and CDR2 is SQIVND (reference sequence). J gave up 4 bases and V 6 bases, and 3 bases lay outside the gene matches. The CDR3 has 13 residues. In the source study's methods: Amplification of reference gene primers was used by the study to estimate nucleated cell counts. Here immunoSEQ multiplex PCR was the method, and the copy in TCRdb shows in-frame clones only, minus some. Clonal size and the V and J genes are those of that table, whereas D and trimming came from the DNA. The data contain around 310,000 clones, nearly 90% of them singletons. Seattle-derived patients entered the study during active infection and were followed longitudinally.

This sequence originates from a woman between 40 and 50 years old with COVID-19, enrolled during active disease. Sequencing was done on a sample of peripheral blood. The chain joins TRBV19 to TRBJ2-5, with 9 bases identical to TRBD2. The CDR3 DNA follows: TGTGCCAGTAGCTTAGCGGGAGTAGAGACCCAGTACTTC. Translated: CASSLAGVETQYF.